A selection of T cell receptor beta chains follows, all from one sample in a study of shared clonotypes between healthy human individuals. This table comes from immunoSEQ multiplex PCR, and its TCRdb copy is limited to in-frame clones, with some not included. Of over a million clones in the sample, roughly 96% were seen once. Sequencing was done on a sample of naive CD4+ T cells sorted from blood. Source of these receptors: a man younger than 45 in good health. Each CDR3 is given with its conserved first and last residue. A D gene is named only where the DNA matches it firmly. Clone size, where shown, is once, few, many, or a class for clones that have expanded.

TRBJ2-7 TRBV6-6 once NA CASSHAPAKTYEQYF TGTGCCAGCAGCCACGCCCCAGCGAAAACCTACGAGCAGTACTTC
TRBJ2-7 TRBV7-6 NA NA CASSPEARRPYEQYF TGTGCCAGCAGCCCTGAGGCCCGGCGGCCCTACGAGCAGTACTTC
TRBJ2-2 TRBV5-1 NA NA CASSSRGMKNTGELFF TGCGCCAGCAGCAGTAGGGGGATGAAGAACACCGGGGAGCTGTTTTTT
TRBJ2-7 TRBV25-1 NA NA CASSESPGKTYEQYF TGTGCCAGCAGTGAATCTCCAGGGAAGACCTACGAGCAGTACTTC
TRBJ2-2 TRBV28 NA NA CASENTGELFF TGTGCCAGCGAGAACACCGGGGAGCTGTTTTTT
TRBJ2-7 TRBV19 NA TRBD2 CASSMTSGPLYEQYF TGTGCCAGTAGTATGACTAGCGGACCCCTCTACGAGCAGTACTTC
TRBJ2-1 TRBV1 NA NA CTSSQGTSGRLSYNEQFF TGCACCAGCAGCCAAGGGACTAGCGGGAGGCTATCCTACAATGAGCAGTTCTTC
TRBJ2-1 TRBV29-1 NA NA CSVESGTNSFNEQFF TGCAGCGTTGAAAGCGGAACGAACTCCTTCAATGAGCAGTTCTTC
TRBJ1-2 TRBV4-1 NA NA CASSQANYGYTF TGCGCCAGCAGCCAAGCTAACTATGGCTACACCTTC
TRBJ2-3 TRBV5-4 NA NA CASSLASGTDTQYF TGTGCCAGCAGCTTGGCCAGTGGCACAGATACGCAGTATTTT
TRBJ2-4 TRBV13 NA NA CASSPTLVSKNIQYF TGTGCCAGCAGCCCAACTCTAGTGTCCAAAAACATTCAGTACTTC
TRBJ2-1 TRBV11-2 NA NA CASSLGPRRSYNEQFF TGTGCCAGCAGCTTAGGACCTCGGCGCTCCTACAATGAGCAGTTCTTC
TRBJ2-5 TRBV5-5 NA TRBD2 CASSWRLAGGETQYF TGTGCCAGCAGCTGGAGACTAGCGGGAGGTGAGACCCAGTACTTC
TRBJ1-1 TRBV7-9 NA NA CASSLGQYTEAFF TGTGCCAGCAGCTTAGGACAATACACTGAAGCTTTCTTT
TRBJ2-1 TRBV18 once NA CASSPPGRAGEQFF TGTGCCAGCTCACCACCGGGCAGGGCCGGTGAGCAGTTCTTC
TRBJ2-3 TRBV9 NA TRBD2 CASSGHKGGSRFQDTQYF TGTGCCAGCAGCGGACACAAGGGCGGGAGCAGGTTCCAAGATACGCAGTATTTT
TRBJ2-2 TRBV2 NA NA CASNTGRYTGELFF TGTGCCAGCAACACGGGGAGATACACCGGGGAGCTGTTTTTT
TRBJ2-7 TRBV28 NA NA CASSSGQTYEQYF TGTGCCAGCAGTTCAGGGCAGACCTACGAGCAGTACTTC
TRBJ2-1 TRBV5-4 NA TRBD2 CASSWGLAGDNEQFF TGTGCCAGCAGCTGGGGACTAGCGGGAGACAATGAGCAGTTCTTC
TRBJ2-3 TRBV6-6 NA NA CASSYSGLAETDTQYF TGTGCCAGCAGTTACTCGGGGCTAGCTGAAACAGATACGCAGTATTTT
TRBJ1-4 TRBV11-2 NA NA CASSSWTVNEKLFF TGTGCCAGCAGCTCTTGGACGGTAAATGAAAAACTGTTTTTT
TRBJ1-4 TRBV5-4 NA TRBD1 CASSSTGDSEKLFF TGTGCCAGCAGCTCGACAGGGGACTCTGAAAAACTGTTTTTT
TRBJ1-1 TRBV12-5 NA TRBD1 CASGLKRTGRGTEAFF TGTGCTAGTGGTTTGAAAAGGACAGGCCGGGGGACTGAAGCTTTCTTT
TRBJ2-7 TRBV7-2 NA TRBD2 CASSSGGTSGRTPPYEQYF TGTGCCAGCAGCTCGGGCGGGACTAGCGGGAGAACCCCGCCCTACGAGCAGTACTTC
TRBJ1-5 TRBV27 NA NA CASRPTWGRDQPQHF TGTGCCAGCAGACCAACTTGGGGGAGGGATCAGCCCCAGCATTTT
TRBJ2-3 TRBV4-3 NA NA CASSRVLQTDTQYF TGCGCCAGCAGCCGCGTCTTGCAGACAGATACGCAGTATTTT
TRBJ2-1 TRBV11-2 once NA CASSLSGFRERYNEQFF TGTGCCAGCAGCTTATCGGGGTTTCGGGAACGATACAATGAGCAGTTCTTC
TRBJ2-7 TRBV6-5 NA TRBD1 CASSPGQDRTPIPYF TGTGCCAGCAGTCCCGGACAGGATCGTACCCCTATTCCGTACTTC
TRBJ2-5 TRBV4-1 NA TRBD2 CASSLVLAGVETQYF TGCGCCAGCAGCCTCGTACTAGCGGGAGTTGAGACCCAGTACTTC
TRBJ1-2 TRBV29-1 NA TRBD1 CSVGQGAGGYTF TGCAGCGTTGGACAGGGAGCGGGAGGCTACACCTTC
TRBJ1-1 TRBV6-5 NA TRBD1 CATFRDRNTEAFF TGTGCCACCTTCCGGGACAGGAACACTGAAGCTTTCTTT
TRBJ2-3 TRBV25-1 once TRBD2 CASSEKTSRGTDTQYF TGTGCCAGCAGTGAAAAGACTAGCCGGGGCACAGATACGCAGTATTTT
TRBJ1-1 TRBV29-1 NA TRBD1 CSVIPRDRALQMNTEAFF TGCAGCGTTATCCCCCGGGACAGGGCGTTGCAGATGAACACTGAAGCTTTCTTT
TRBJ2-3 TRBV29-1 NA NA CSVGQIVWTDTQYF TGCAGCGTCGGACAGATAGTATGGACAGATACGCAGTATTTT
TRBJ2-7 TRBV9 NA TRBD2 CASSAGLAGGINYEQYF TGTGCCAGCAGCGCGGGACTAGCGGGAGGCATAAACTACGAGCAGTACTTC
TRBJ1-2 TRBV6-1 NA NA CASLGGYYGYTF TGTGCCAGCTTGGGCGGTTACTATGGCTACACCTTC
TRBJ1-3 TRBV6-1 once NA CASSLYSGNTIYF TGTGCCAGCAGTCTTTACTCTGGAAACACCATATATTTT
TRBJ1-1 TRBV5-1 NA TRBD1 CASSRGQGDEAFF TGCGCCAGCAGCCGGGGACAGGGGGACGAAGCTTTCTTT